This section outlines one T cell receptor (beta chain) sequence together with its context. Its antigen is still unknown. Within one base of it there is no much larger clone, and no base qualities were kept. Focal radiation therapy combined with CTLA-4 blockade (ipilimumab) was tested in patients with chemo-refractory metastatic non-small-cell lung cancer. The sample comes from a study of radiotherapy plus CTLA-4 blockade in lung cancer (dated by TCRdb to 2016 to 2019). A note on the overall study: Among the enrolled patients, under 20% had an objective response, and about 31% reached disease control.

General study outcomes and caveats: TCR clones derived from tumors expanded in peripheral blood after treatment with radiotherapy and ipilimumab. Early dynamic changes in blood T cell clones, together with increased serum interferon-beta after radiation, were reported as the strongest predictors of response.

Library method: the immunoSEQ multiplex PCR assay. This is the immuneACCESS table as TCRdb keeps it, with only in-frame sequences that have V and J called. A part of the clones is gone; compared with another copy, unresolved V genes explain less than half, and the rest is unexplained. The sample table shows approximately 47,000 clones, and roughly 63% are seen once. Approximately 18% of the sample is held by the ten biggest clonotypes. The sequencing used peripheral blood, collected from a patient treated with radiotherapy plus ipilimumab. This TCR came from a human donor with non-small cell lung cancer who had a partial response to radiotherapy plus ipilimumab.

The DNA sequence is as follows: TGTGCCAGCAGCCACTACCTGGATTCAACTAATGAAAAACTGTTTTTT. The resulting protein is CASSHYLDSTNEKLFF. The rearranged chain carries TRBV11-2 and TRBJ1-4; the D gene assignment is ambiguous. Via the germline V gene, CDR1 is SGHAT and CDR2 FQNNGV. The junction shows trimming of 5 bases on V and 0 bases on J, plus 13 bases between the germline ends. The CDR3 runs 16 amino acids, cysteine and phenylalanine included. Only CDR3 DNA remains: 48 bases, in frame from the first base.